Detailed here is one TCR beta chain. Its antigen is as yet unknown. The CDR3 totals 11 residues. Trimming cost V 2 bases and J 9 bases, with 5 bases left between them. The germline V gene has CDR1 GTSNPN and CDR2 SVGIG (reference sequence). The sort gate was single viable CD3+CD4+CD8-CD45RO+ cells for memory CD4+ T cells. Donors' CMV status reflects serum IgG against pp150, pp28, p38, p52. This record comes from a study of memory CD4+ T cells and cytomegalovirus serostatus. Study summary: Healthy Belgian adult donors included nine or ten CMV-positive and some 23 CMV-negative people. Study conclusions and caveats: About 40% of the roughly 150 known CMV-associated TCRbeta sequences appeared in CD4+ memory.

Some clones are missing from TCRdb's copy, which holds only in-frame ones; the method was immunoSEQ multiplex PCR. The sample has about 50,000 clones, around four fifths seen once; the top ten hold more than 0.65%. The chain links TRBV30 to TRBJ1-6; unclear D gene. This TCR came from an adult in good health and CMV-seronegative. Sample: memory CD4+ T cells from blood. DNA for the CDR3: TGTGCCTGGAGTAGTGCTTCACCCCTCCACTTT. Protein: CAWSSASPLHF.